The 10 T cell receptor beta chains in this list originate from one sample, sequenced in a study of beta chain features in type 1 diabetes. Investigators reverse transcribed all isolated RNA, so they sequenced expressed TCRB transcripts. The method was immunoSEQ multiplex PCR; TCRdb's version includes in-frame clones alone and lacks a portion of them. Altogether some 220,000 clones are present, roughly a tenth being singletons, with the ten largest covering 1% to 1.5%. Sequencing input: central memory CD4+ T cells from blood. The receptors were sampled from a man between 18 and 35 years old in good health.

This clone was detected many times. The sample has other DNA sequences that encode this CDR3 too. The rearrangement joins TRBV7-9 to TRBJ2-1, with 10 bases identical to TRBD2. There are 16 residues in the CDR3. Germline CDR1 is SEHNR and CDR2 is FQNEAQ (reference sequence). Trimming removed 5 bases from V and 5 bases from J; junction bases left unmatched: 9. CDR3 sequence (DNA): TGTGCCAGCAGCCTATCTCTAGCGGGAGCTCACAATGAGCAGTTCTTC. It codes for CASSLSLAGAHNEQFF.

This clone was counted a few times. J is TRBJ2-7 and V is TRBV7-2, with 7 nucleotides matching TRBD1. This CDR3 has 15 amino acids. The germline CDR1 and CDR2 sequences are SGHTA and FQGNSA. V lost 5 bases to trimming and J lost 2 bases; unmatched junction nucleotides: 9. CDR3 in amino acids: CASSVDRKPTYEQYF. CDR3 bases: TGTGCCAGCAGCGTGGACAGGAAGCCAACCTACGAGCAGTACTTC.

The chain joins TRBV7-2 to TRBJ2-5, with D maybe TRBD2 (6 bases). This CDR3 spans 14 amino acids. Germline values: CDR1 SGHTA, CDR2 FQGNSA. Between the trimmed V and J ends, which lost 2 bases and 11 bases, there was a span of 18 bases. CDR3 in amino acids: CASSLTRLVREQYF. In nucleotides, the CDR3 is TGTGCCAGCAGCTTAACGAGACTAGTAAGGGAGCAGTACTTC.

V and J are TRBV29-1 and TRBJ1-5; D is uncertain. Deletions cut 6 bases from V and 4 bases from J, with 13 bases between. The V gene's germline CDR1 is SQVTM and CDR2 ANQGSEA. The CDR3 consists of 13 residues. The DNA of the CDR3 is TGCAGCGTGATCTACAGAGCTAATCAGCCCCAGCATTTT. This translates into CSVIYRANQPQHF. Full variable domain (rest looked up from reference TRBV29-1 and TRBJ1-5): SAVISQKPSRDICQRGTSLTIQCQVDSQVTMMFWYRQQPGQSLTLIATANQGSEATYESGFVIDKFPISRPNLTFSTLTVSNMSPEDSSIYLCSVIYRANQPQHFGDGTRLSIL.

At least ten counts were recorded for this clone. J is TRBJ2-5 and V is TRBV12-5; TRBD2 matches at 10 bases. Germline CDR1 LGHNT, CDR2 FRNRAP. The CDR3 loop spans 16 amino acids. The J segment lost 5 bases and the V segment lost 1 base, leaving 7 bases of the junction unmatched. The CDR3 DNA is TGTGCTAGTGGTTTGGGAACTCTAGCGGGAGACGAGACCCAGTACTTC. It specifies CASGLGTLAGDETQYF.

Concerning this clone: At the DNA level, this CDR3 is encoded by other sequences in the same sample as well. V usage is TRBV7-2 and J usage is TRBJ1-2; 7 positions agree with TRBD1. The CDR3 is made up of 13 amino acids. Trimming at V came to 5 bases and at J to 4 bases, leaving 4 bases not matched to a gene. Germline values: CDR1 SGHTA, CDR2 FQGNSA. CDR3 sequence (DNA): TGTGCCAGCAGCCAGGGACAGCGCTATGGCTACACCTTC. This gives the protein CASSQGQRYGYTF.

The gene calls are TRBV5-1 and TRBJ2-7; 7 nucleotides align to TRBD2. Germline CDR1 reads SGHRS; CDR2 reads YFSETQ. CDR3 size: 13 residues. The ends lost 4 bases at V and 2 bases at J; junction bases unmatched: 3. The CDR3 nucleotides read TGCGCCAGCAGCGCCGGGACTACCTACGAGCAGTACTTC. Its translation is CASSAGTTYEQYF.

The V call is TRBV9, the J call TRBJ2-7, with TRBD2 matching 8 bases. Per the germline V gene, CDR1 is SGDLS and CDR2 is YYNGEE. CDR3 length: 13 residues. J gave up 6 bases and V 5 bases, and 7 bases lay outside the gene matches. The CDR3 bases are TGTGCCAGCAGTCGTTATACTAGCGGCGAGCAGTACTTC. This codes for CASSRYTSGEQYF.

The chain is built from TRBV5-1 and TRBJ2-5; 8 positions agree with TRBD2. The CDR3 has 15 residues. The J segment lost 5 bases and the V segment lost 4 bases, leaving 10 bases of the junction unmatched. In germline, CDR1 is SGHRS, CDR2 YFSETQ. The CDR3 reads CASSKDSGSWETQYF. The CDR3 DNA reads as TGCGCCAGCAGCAAGGACAGCGGGAGTTGGGAGACCCAGTACTTC.

A few counts support this clone. Other DNA sequences in the sample encode the same CDR3. This chain joins TRBV28 and TRBJ2-5; 8 bases are a match to TRBD1. Trimming took 5 bases from V and 5 from J; bases not matched to a gene: 7. CDR1 and CDR2 from the germline V gene are MDHEN and SYDVKM. The CDR3 has 14 residues. The CDR3 bases are TGTGCCAGCAGTCCGCAGGGGGCTGGGGAGACCCAGTACTTC. It codes for CASSPQGAGETQYF.